The rows below give T cell receptor beta chains drawn from one sample of a study of T cell responses to AZD1222 COVID-19 vaccine. TCRdb's copy holds only in-frame clones and misses some; the assay was immunoSEQ multiplex PCR. The table includes about 150,000 clones, 90% detected once. This material consisted of peripheral blood, taken on day 0 of AZD1222 vaccination. Receptors were obtained from an adult in good health. CDR3s include the opening cysteine and the closing phenylalanine or tryptophan. D genes are given only for firm matches. Rows give clone size only sometimes, using once, few, many, or a class for an expanded clone.

clone size: NA; V gene: TRBV3-1/TRBV3-2; J gene: TRBJ2-7; D gene: TRBD2; CDR3 protein: CASSSGLVYEQYF; CDR3 DNA: TGTGCCAGCAGCTCGGGACTAGTTTACGAGCAGTACTTC
clone size: NA; V gene: TRBV19; J gene: TRBJ2-3; D gene: NA; CDR3 protein: CASTPGIGDTQYF; CDR3 DNA: TGTGCCAGTACCCCCGGAATTGGAGATACGCAGTATTTT
clone size: once; V gene: TRBV24-1; J gene: TRBJ2-1; D gene: NA; CDR3 protein: CATSDLNSRIINEQFF; CDR3 DNA: TGTGCCACCAGTGATTTGAACTCCCGAATCATCAATGAGCAGTTCTTC
clone size: NA; V gene: TRBV2; J gene: TRBJ1-3; D gene: NA; CDR3 protein: CAIPWKGWDSGNTIYF; CDR3 DNA: TGTGCCATCCCCTGGAAAGGGTGGGACTCTGGAAACACCATATATTTT
clone size: NA; V gene: TRBV28; J gene: TRBJ2-7; D gene: TRBD2; CDR3 protein: CASTSPSGLYEQYF; CDR3 DNA: TGTGCCAGCACTTCTCCTAGCGGCCTCTACGAGCAGTACTTC
clone size: NA; V gene: TRBV7-9; J gene: TRBJ1-6; D gene: NA; CDR3 protein: CASSKTRTDNSPLHF; CDR3 DNA: TGTGCCAGCAGCAAAACCAGGACAGATAATTCACCCCTCCACTTT
clone size: NA; V gene: TRBV6-1; J gene: TRBJ2-1; D gene: TRBD2; CDR3 protein: CASSEGTSGPDEQFF; CDR3 DNA: TGTGCCAGCAGTGAGGGGACTAGCGGCCCCGATGAGCAGTTCTTC
clone size: NA; V gene: TRBV4-3; J gene: TRBJ1-2; D gene: NA; CDR3 protein: CASSQDSQGTIYGYTF; CDR3 DNA: TGCGCCAGCAGCCAAGATTCTCAGGGGACTATCTATGGCTACACCTTC
clone size: NA; V gene: TRBV4-2; J gene: TRBJ2-7; D gene: NA; CDR3 protein: CASSQYVRDEQYF; CDR3 DNA: TGTGCCAGCAGCCAATACGTCCGGGACGAGCAGTACTTC
clone size: NA; V gene: TRBV28; J gene: TRBJ1-2; D gene: NA; CDR3 protein: CASGDGYTF; CDR3 DNA: TGTGCCAGCGGTGATGGCTACACCTTC
clone size: NA; V gene: TRBV9; J gene: TRBJ2-7; D gene: NA; CDR3 protein: CASSPRGDSDSYEQYF; CDR3 DNA: TGTGCCAGCAGCCCCCGGGGTGACAGCGACTCCTACGAGCAGTACTTC
clone size: NA; V gene: TRBV7-2; J gene: TRBJ2-1; D gene: TRBD1; CDR3 protein: CASSLAGTGYENEQFF; CDR3 DNA: TGTGCCAGCAGCTTGGCCGGGACAGGTTATGAGAATGAGCAGTTCTTC
clone size: NA; V gene: TRBV7-2; J gene: TRBJ1-1; D gene: NA; CDR3 protein: CASSPPAGTPVGTEAFF; CDR3 DNA: TGTGCCAGCAGCCCACCCGCCGGGACTCCCGTTGGAACTGAAGCTTTCTTT
clone size: NA; V gene: TRBV2; J gene: TRBJ2-7; D gene: TRBD1; CDR3 protein: CASSEGTGGRTEQYF; CDR3 DNA: TGTGCCAGCAGTGAAGGGACAGGGGGACGTACCGAGCAGTACTTC
clone size: NA; V gene: TRBV28; J gene: TRBJ1-2; D gene: TRBD1; CDR3 protein: CASSPLGQLETGYGYTF; CDR3 DNA: TGTGCCAGCAGTCCATTGGGACAGTTAGAAACGGGCTATGGCTACACCTTC
clone size: NA; V gene: TRBV2; J gene: TRBJ2-7; D gene: NA; CDR3 protein: CASRVLTGKYEQYF; CDR3 DNA: TGTGCCAGCAGGGTCCTAACAGGGAAATACGAGCAGTACTTC
clone size: NA; V gene: TRBV19; J gene: TRBJ2-1; D gene: TRBD2; CDR3 protein: CASSTSILAGGYGHNEQFF; CDR3 DNA: TGTGCCAGTAGTACCTCGATTCTAGCGGGAGGGTATGGGCACAATGAGCAGTTCTTC
clone size: NA; V gene: TRBV19; J gene: TRBJ2-1; D gene: NA; CDR3 protein: CTSIGRGLGEQFF; CDR3 DNA: TGTACTAGCATAGGTAGGGGTTTGGGTGAGCAGTTCTTC
clone size: once; V gene: TRBV5-1; J gene: TRBJ2-7; D gene: NA; CDR3 protein: CASSPIPTGNEQYF; CDR3 DNA: TGCGCCAGCAGCCCCATACCAACAGGGAACGAGCAGTACTTC
clone size: NA; V gene: TRBV28; J gene: TRBJ1-2; D gene: TRBD1; CDR3 protein: CASSIGQGRYGYTF; CDR3 DNA: TGTGCCAGCAGTATAGGACAGGGGCGGTATGGCTACACCTTC
clone size: NA; V gene: TRBV20-1; J gene: TRBJ2-7; D gene: NA; CDR3 protein: CSASRRDYEQYF; CDR3 DNA: TGCAGTGCTAGTCGGCGGGACTACGAGCAGTACTTC
clone size: NA; V gene: TRBV7-9; J gene: TRBJ2-3; D gene: NA; CDR3 protein: CASSAVGLLATDTQYF; CDR3 DNA: TGTGCCAGCAGCGCCGTCGGACTCCTTGCCACAGATACGCAGTATTTT
clone size: NA; V gene: TRBV24-1; J gene: TRBJ2-1; D gene: TRBD2; CDR3 protein: CATSDERGPHYNEQFF; CDR3 DNA: TGTGCCACCAGTGACGAGCGGGGGCCCCACTACAATGAGCAGTTCTTC
clone size: NA; V gene: TRBV5-1; J gene: TRBJ1-2; D gene: TRBD1; CDR3 protein: CASSYNRGVNYGYTF; CDR3 DNA: TGCGCCAGCAGCTACAACAGGGGGGTCAACTATGGCTACACCTTC
clone size: NA; V gene: TRBV4-3; J gene: TRBJ2-7; D gene: TRBD1; CDR3 protein: CASSRGQGSSYEQYF; CDR3 DNA: TGCGCCAGCAGCCGAGGACAGGGAAGCTCCTACGAGCAGTACTTC
clone size: NA; V gene: TRBV30; J gene: TRBJ2-7; D gene: NA; CDR3 protein: CAWRQGPNNEQYF; CDR3 DNA: TGTGCCTGGAGACAGGGACCCAATAACGAGCAGTACTTC
clone size: NA; V gene: TRBV28; J gene: TRBJ2-7; D gene: NA; CDR3 protein: CASSFIQQSSYEQYF; CDR3 DNA: TGTGCCAGCAGTTTTATCCAGCAATCGAGCTACGAGCAGTACTTC
clone size: NA; V gene: TRBV28; J gene: TRBJ1-5; D gene: TRBD1; CDR3 protein: CASSLGTGVYQPQHF; CDR3 DNA: TGTGCCAGCAGTTTGGGGACAGGGGTCTATCAGCCCCAGCATTTT
clone size: NA; V gene: TRBV25-1; J gene: TRBJ1-1; D gene: NA; CDR3 protein: CASSDTNGYTEAFF; CDR3 DNA: TGTGCCAGCAGTGATACAAACGGTTACACTGAAGCTTTCTTT
clone size: NA; V gene: TRBV7-8; J gene: TRBJ2-3; D gene: NA; CDR3 protein: CASSLIEQSTDTQYF; CDR3 DNA: TGTGCCAGCAGCTTAATCGAACAGAGCACAGATACGCAGTATTTT
clone size: once; V gene: TRBV5-6; J gene: TRBJ2-3; D gene: NA; CDR3 protein: CASSLLGLATFTDTQYF; CDR3 DNA: TGTGCCAGCAGCTTGCTGGGTCTAGCGACGTTCACAGATACGCAGTATTTT
clone size: NA; V gene: TRBV3-1/TRBV3-2; J gene: TRBJ2-6; D gene: NA; CDR3 protein: CASSQDAFSGANVLTF; CDR3 DNA: TGTGCCAGCAGCCAGGATGCCTTCTCTGGGGCCAACGTCCTGACTTTC
clone size: NA; V gene: TRBV18; J gene: TRBJ2-3; D gene: TRBD1; CDR3 protein: CASSPTTGTSDTQYF; CDR3 DNA: TGTGCCAGCTCACCAACGACAGGGACCTCAGATACGCAGTATTTT
clone size: NA; V gene: TRBV28; J gene: TRBJ2-3; D gene: NA; CDR3 protein: CASSTLEGRGADTQYF; CDR3 DNA: TGTGCCAGCAGTACTCTAGAGGGGCGGGGCGCAGATACGCAGTATTTT
clone size: NA; V gene: TRBV11-2; J gene: TRBJ1-2; D gene: NA; CDR3 protein: CASSPEAGQYGYTF; CDR3 DNA: TGTGCCAGCAGCCCCGAGGCGGGACAATATGGCTACACCTTC
clone size: once; V gene: TRBV7-2; J gene: TRBJ1-1; D gene: TRBD1; CDR3 protein: CASSLALGQGTEAFF; CDR3 DNA: TGTGCCAGCAGCTTAGCACTGGGACAGGGGACTGAAGCTTTCTTT
clone size: NA; V gene: TRBV7-8; J gene: TRBJ1-1; D gene: TRBD1; CDR3 protein: CASSLLRDSEAFF; CDR3 DNA: TGTGCCAGCAGCTTATTACGGGACAGCGAAGCTTTCTTT
clone size: NA; V gene: TRBV6-1; J gene: TRBJ2-7; D gene: NA; CDR3 protein: CASSDRDALRGYEQYF; CDR3 DNA: TGTGCCAGCAGTGACCGGGACGCCTTGCGTGGCTACGAGCAGTACTTC
clone size: NA; V gene: TRBV5-1; J gene: TRBJ2-1; D gene: TRBD2; CDR3 protein: CASSLSGSGYNEQFF; CDR3 DNA: TGCGCCAGCAGCTTGAGCGGGAGCGGGTACAATGAGCAGTTCTTC
clone size: NA; V gene: TRBV5-4; J gene: TRBJ1-1; D gene: NA; CDR3 protein: CASSPDPSTEAFF; CDR3 DNA: TGTGCCAGCAGTCCGGACCCGAGCACTGAAGCTTTCTTT
clone size: NA; V gene: TRBV4-2; J gene: TRBJ1-2; D gene: TRBD1; CDR3 protein: CASSQDIGIGGPTGSNYGYTF; CDR3 DNA: TGTGCCAGCAGCCAAGATATTGGGATAGGAGGTCCGACAGGGTCTAACTATGGCTACACCTTC